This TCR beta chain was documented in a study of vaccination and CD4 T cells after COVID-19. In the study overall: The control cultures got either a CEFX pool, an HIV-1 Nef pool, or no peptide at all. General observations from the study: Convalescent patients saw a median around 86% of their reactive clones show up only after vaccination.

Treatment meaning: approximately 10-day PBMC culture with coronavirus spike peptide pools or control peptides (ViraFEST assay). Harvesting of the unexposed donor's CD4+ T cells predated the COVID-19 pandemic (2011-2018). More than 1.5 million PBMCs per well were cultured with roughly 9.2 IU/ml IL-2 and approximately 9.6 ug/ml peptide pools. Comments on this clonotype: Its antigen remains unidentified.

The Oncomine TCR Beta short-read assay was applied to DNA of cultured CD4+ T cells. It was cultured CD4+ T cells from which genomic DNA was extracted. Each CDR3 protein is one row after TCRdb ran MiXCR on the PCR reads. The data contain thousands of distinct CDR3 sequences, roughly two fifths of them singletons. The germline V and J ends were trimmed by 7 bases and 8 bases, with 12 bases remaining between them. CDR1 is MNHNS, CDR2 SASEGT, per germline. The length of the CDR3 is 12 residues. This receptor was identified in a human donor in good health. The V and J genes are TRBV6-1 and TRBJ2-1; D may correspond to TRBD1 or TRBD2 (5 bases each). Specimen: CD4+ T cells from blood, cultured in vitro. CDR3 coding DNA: TGTGCCAGCAAAAAAAGGGACCATGAGCAGTTCTTC. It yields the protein CASKKRDHEQFF.